These T cell receptor beta chains were read from a single sample in a study of shared clonotypes between healthy human individuals. Profiled with immunoSEQ multiplex PCR; TCRdb holds only in-frame clones, not every one. Of some 680,000 clones listed, about 80% are singletons. Sample: memory CD4+ T cells sorted from blood. The receptors derive from a young woman in good health. Both conserved end residues are part of each CDR3.

CDR3 protein | CDR3 length | V gene
CSVVGLQETQYF | 12 | TRBV29-1
CSVRTPNGYTF | 11 | TRBV29-1
CASSPPLAGYSNQPQHF | 17 | TRBV11-2
CASIGGHEQYF | 11 | TRBV28
CASSRSSGNTIYF | 13 | TRBV6-1
CASIQGQGTEAFF | 13 | TRBV2
CASSLVSQLTDTQYF | 15 | TRBV7-2
CASSQEGAQRNEKLFF | 16 | TRBV4-1
CASSEGQGRQPQHF | 14 | TRBV6-1
CASSSGQIVTDTQYF | 15 | TRBV6-1
CASRFRFFTYEQYF | 14 | TRBV25-1
CASTGERTNQPQHF | 14 | TRBV28
CASRGQGKNIQYF | 13 | TRBV6-6
CASSTGGLARTEAFF | 15 | TRBV7-9
CASSINGQRNTEAFF | 15 | TRBV19
CASSPSLSGANVLSF | 15 | TRBV5-1
CASSPRGGSDEKLFF | 15 | TRBV18
CASNLWGLGITEAFF | 15 | TRBV28
CASSFLPPSYNEQFF | 15 | TRBV7-2
CASMGREPKTAGYTF | 15 | TRBV19
CASSSGTSGSWTGELFF | 17 | TRBV5-4
CASSLPSGPGAKELFF | 16 | TRBV18
CASSIRTSLGRYNEQFF | 17 | TRBV19
CASSDDREDQPQHF | 14 | TRBV6-1
CASSYEGRITEAFF | 14 | TRBV6-5
CASSIRSSGSGTYNEQFF | 18 | TRBV19
CASSPGPGYEQYF | 13 | TRBV11-2
CAHRQGEVLGGKLFF | 15 | TRBV30
CASQAGVWDTEAFF | 14 | TRBV6-1
CASSLGRPNEKLFF | 14 | TRBV7-2
CASNQRGRMNTEAFF | 15 | TRBV6-6
CASSQGPGHDEQYF | 14 | TRBV4-1
CASSTRLGSYEQYF | 14 | TRBV11-2
CASSANRVPDTQYF | 14 | TRBV7-2
CSAGHAYGYTF | 11 | TRBV20-1
CASSFRLFGLGEEKLFF | 17 | TRBV5-4
CASSYDFEAFF | 11 | TRBV2